A single sample is the source of the 2 T cell receptor beta chains below, sequenced in a study of vaccination effects on CD4 cells after COVID-19. Clones were read by immunoSEQ multiplex PCR, and TCRdb kept only the in-frame ones, dropping some. The sample yields about 61,000 clones, roughly 72% seen once. With the ViraFEST assay, the study expanded antigen-specific CD4+ T cells using viral peptide pools, then sequenced them. The culture ran for about eleven days before CD4+ T cells were isolated. Each participant received a vaccine that was either BNT162b2 or mRNA-1273, given as two doses. No antigens are known for them. The source material was CD4+ T cells from PBMCs cultured with HCoV-229E spike peptides, sampled after COVID-19 vaccination. All receptors come from a human donor who received a COVID-19 vaccine.

This chain links TRBV7-8 with TRBJ2-2; D is undetermined. CDR3 length: 12 amino acids. Trimming took 2 bases from V and 5 from J, leaving 3 bases between them. Per the germline V gene, CDR1 is SGHVS and CDR2 is FQNEAQ. CDR3 sequence: CASSLRTGELFF. CDR3 DNA sequence: TGTGCCAGCAGCTTAAGGACCGGGGAGCTGTTTTTT. Together with reference TRBV7-8 and TRBJ2-2, the CDR3 gives the full variable domain: GAGVSQSPRYKVAKRGQDVALRCDPISGHVSLFWYQQALGQGPEFLTYFQNEAQLDKSGLPSDRFFAERPEGSVSTLKIQRTQQEDSAVYLCASSLRTGELFFGEGSRLTVL.

The chain is built from TRBV10-3 and TRBJ2-5; TRBD1 aligns across 10 bases. The V segment lost 2 bases and the J segment 5 bases; nucleotides outside the gene matches: 8. The CDR3 runs 16 residues. CDR1 and CDR2 from the germline V gene are ENHRY and SYGVKD. The CDR3 bases are TGTGCCATCAGTGAGCCGGGACAGGGGATCGGGGAGACCCAGTACTTC. Its translation: CAISEPGQGIGETQYF.